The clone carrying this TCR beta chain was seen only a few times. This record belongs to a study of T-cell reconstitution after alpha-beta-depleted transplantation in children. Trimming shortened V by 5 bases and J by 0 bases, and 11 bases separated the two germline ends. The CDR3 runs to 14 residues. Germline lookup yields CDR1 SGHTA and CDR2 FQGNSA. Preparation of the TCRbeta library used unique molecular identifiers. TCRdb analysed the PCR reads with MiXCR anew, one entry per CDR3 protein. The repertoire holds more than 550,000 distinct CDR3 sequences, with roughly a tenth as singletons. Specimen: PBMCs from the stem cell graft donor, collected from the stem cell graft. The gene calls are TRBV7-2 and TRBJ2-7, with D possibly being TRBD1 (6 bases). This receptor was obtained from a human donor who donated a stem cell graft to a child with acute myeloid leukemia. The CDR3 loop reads CASSRDNFSYEQYF. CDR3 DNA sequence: TGTGCCAGCAGCCGGGACAATTTCTCCTACGAGCAGTACTTC.